These 32 T cell receptor beta chains originate from one sample sequenced in a study of blood T cells in healthy people across ages. Together with a sample-barcoded 5' primer, a J-beta primer mix was included in a second PCR lasting roughly 6 to 12 cycles. One entry per CDR3 protein, called by TCRdb with MiXCR from the 5' RACE reads. This sample has about 1.6 million distinct CDR3 sequences, with about 31% found just once. The sequencing sample was made of blood. Receptors were obtained from a woman between 25 and 40 years old in good health.

The chain carries TRBV4-1 and TRBJ2-7, with D perhaps TRBD1 or TRBD2 (5 bases each). V lost 0 bases and J 6 bases, leaving 21 bases between the germline ends. CDR1 is MGHRA, CDR2 YSYEKL, per germline. The CDR3 contains 17 residues. The CDR3 region has the DNA TGCGCCAGCAGCCAAGAAATCCCAGGGTGGGAGAGGGGCGAGCAGTACTTC. Protein product: CASSQEIPGWERGEQYF.

The genes are TRBV7-3 and TRBJ2-2; tentative D call: TRBD2 (6 bases). Trimming took 1 base from V and 5 from J, leaving 11 bases between them. CDR1 is SGHTA and CDR2 is FQGTGA in the germline V gene. This CDR3 contains 15 residues. DNA of the CDR3: TGTGCCAGCAGCTTAAGTGGGAGCGGGACCGGGGAGCTGTTTTTT. Its protein product is CASSLSGSGTGELFF.

This clonotype was recorded a few times. This sequence joins TRBV4-2 and TRBJ1-4, with D tentatively TRBD1 (5 bases). V shed 4 bases and J shed 6 bases, with 15 bases lying between them. This CDR3 has 15 amino acids. Germline CDR1 LGHNA, CDR2 YNFKEQ. The CDR3 region is CASSPQGFWDEKLFF. The CDR3 DNA reads TGTGCCAGCAGCCCGCAGGGTTTTTGGGATGAAAAACTGTTTTTT.

The rearrangement links TRBV25-1 to TRBJ2-2, with D possibly being TRBD2 (5 bases). V was cut by 6 bases and J by 5 bases, with 13 bases left in between. Germline-derived CDR1 and CDR2 are MGHDK and SYGVNS. The CDR3 contains 14 residues. The CDR3 coding sequence is TGTGCCAGCAGGGACCCGAGAGGGACCGGGGAGCTGTTTTTT. It yields the protein CASRDPRGTGELFF.

The chain links TRBV7-3 to TRBJ2-1; 10 bases fit TRBD2. Germline V gene data show CDR1 as SGHTA and CDR2 as FQGTGA. The CDR3 totals 16 residues. With 5 bases clipped from V and 7 bases from J, the junction kept 11 bases outside the gene matches. CDR3 loop: CASSVDLAGESNEQFF. CDR3 coding DNA: TGTGCCAGCAGCGTAGATCTAGCGGGAGAATCGAATGAGCAGTTCTTC.

V is TRBV20-1 and J is TRBJ2-1; 9 nucleotides align to TRBD2. Germline lookup yields CDR1 DFQATT and CDR2 SNEGSKA (reference sequence). The CDR3 consists of 14 residues. Trimming took 0 bases from V and 9 from J; bases not matched to a gene: 6. CDR3 region: CSARDVASGVEQFF. The CDR3 nucleotides are TGCAGTGCTAGAGATGTGGCTAGCGGGGTTGAGCAGTTCTTC.

This clonotype was observed a handful of times. The gene calls are TRBV11-1 and TRBJ2-7; TRBD1 is a possible D gene (6 bases). The V and J ends lost 1 base and 0 bases respectively, with 10 bases between them. The CDR3 has 15 amino acids. CDR1 and CDR2 (germline): SGHAT, FQDESV (reference sequence). CDR3 coding DNA: TGTGCCAGCAGCTTAGTCCGGGACAACTCCTACGAGCAGTACTTC. The encoded protein is CASSLVRDNSYEQYF. The whole variable domain, filled in from reference TRBV11-1 and TRBJ2-7, reads EAEVAQSPRYKITEKSQAVAFWCDPISGHATLYWYRQILGQGPELLVQFQDESVVDDSQLPKDRFSAERLKGVDSTLKIQPAELGDSAMYLCASSLVRDNSYEQYFGPGTRLTVT.

The chain has TRBV7-9 and TRBJ2-5; 8 positions match TRBD1. With 6 bases clipped from V and 5 bases from J, the junction kept 8 bases outside the gene matches. The CDR3 runs 14 residues. From germline, CDR1 is SEHNR and CDR2 FQNEAQ (reference sequence). The CDR3 DNA reads as TGTGCCAGCAGTCTAACAGGGGGAGCTGAGACCCAGTACTTC. This translates into CASSLTGGAETQYF.

This clonotype was picked up many times. The V gene is TRBV6-2 or TRBV6-3, the J gene TRBJ2-5; maybe TRBD2 (5 bases). V was pared by 7 bases and J by 1 base, with 16 bases between. The germline V gene encodes CDR1 MNHEY and CDR2 SVGEGT. The CDR3 has 15 amino acids. As DNA, the CDR3 is TGTGCCAGCACTTCGACCGGGCGGGTCCAAGAGACCCAGTACTTC. Amino acid sequence: CASTSTGRVQETQYF.

With regard to this clonotype: A much larger clone lies a single base off, so this may be a read error. The rearrangement links TRBV6-6 to TRBJ1-2; TRBD1 might be the D (5 bases). CDR3 size: 15 residues. From germline, CDR1 is MNHNY and CDR2 SVGAGI (reference sequence). V lost 8 bases and J lost 2, with 18 bases in between. The CDR3 coding sequence is TGTGCCAGCCGGGGGATTAGGGGCATAAACTATGGCTACACCTTC. Translated, it gives CASRGIRGINYGYTF.

The sample holds one count of this clonotype. The chain combines TRBV30 with TRBJ1-1; 9 bases agree with TRBD1. The CDR3 is made up of 15 amino acids. The ends lost 2 bases at V and 3 bases at J; junction bases unmatched: 7. CDR1 is GTSNPN and CDR2 is SVGIG in the germline V gene (reference sequence). The CDR3 region has the DNA TGTGCCTGGAGTCCGGACAGGGGCTTTGACACTGAAGCTTTCTTT. Translated, it gives CAWSPDRGFDTEAFF.

The chain couples TRBV2 to TRBJ2-1; no clear D. Trimming removed 7 bases at V and 8 bases at J, with 9 bases between. The CDR3 extends over 11 amino acids. Germline loops: CDR1 SNHLY, CDR2 FYNNEI. The CDR3 DNA follows: TGTGCCAGCAAAGACTGGGATGAGCAGTTCTTC. Encoded protein: CASKDWDEQFF.

This clonotype was detected only a few times. This rearrangement joins TRBV27 to TRBJ2-7, with D possibly being TRBD2 (6 bases). V lost 5 bases, J lost 6 bases, and 17 bases lay in between. Looked up from germline, CDR1 is MNHEY and CDR2 is SMNVEV (reference sequence). The CDR3 contains 14 residues. The CDR3 DNA is TGTGCCAGCAGTGCTCGGGCGGGGAGCTGCGAGCAGTACTTC. As protein: CASSARAGSCEQYF.

As to this clonotype: A much larger clonotype is one base distant, so this may be a read error. This chain joins TRBV10-3 and TRBJ1-2, with 7 bases aligning to TRBD1. The CDR3 covers 13 residues. CDR1 is ENHRY and CDR2 is SYGVKD in the germline V gene. After removal of 6 bases from V and 4 bases from J, the junction contained 5 bases not matched to a gene. CDR3 in amino acids: CAIRPGTVYGYTF. In nucleotides, the CDR3 is TGTGCCATCAGGCCCGGGACAGTCTATGGCTACACCTTC.

This clonotype was found a few times. The rearrangement uses TRBV3-1 and TRBJ1-2; D unclear. Trimming left V 3 bases short and J 2 bases short, with 10 bases between. The CDR3 has 14 residues. Germline values: CDR1 LGHDT, CDR2 YNNKEL (reference sequence). CDR3 in DNA: TGTGCCAGCAGCCAGCAAAAATTCAACTATGGCTACACCTTC. Translating gives CASSQQKFNYGYTF.

The chain employs TRBV5-5 and TRBJ2-1, with 7 bases aligning to TRBD2. V gave up 0 bases and J gave up 5 bases; unmatched junction bases: 8. From germline, CDR1 is SGHKS and CDR2 YYEKEE (reference sequence). CDR3 length: 16 amino acids. This CDR3 is CASSLALAGGDNEQFF. The CDR3 nucleotides are TGTGCCAGCAGCTTGGCTTTAGCGGGCGGGGACAATGAGCAGTTCTTC.

This clonotype was recorded a few times. This chain joins TRBV2 and TRBJ2-3; the D call may be TRBD1 or TRBD2 (5 bases each). Between the trimmed V and J ends, which lost 2 bases and 7 bases, there was a span of 10 bases. The CDR3 is made up of 13 amino acids. Germline V gene lookup returns CDR1 SNHLY and CDR2 FYNNEI. The CDR3 reads CASSELGVNTQYF. CDR3 sequence (DNA): TGTGCCAGCAGTGAATTGGGGGTAAATACGCAGTATTTT.

The sample holds a few counts of this clonotype. The V call is TRBV7-9, the J call TRBJ2-5, with D perhaps TRBD1 (6 bases). There are 15 residues in the CDR3. The V end was cut by 1 base, the J end by 2 bases, with 11 bases between. Germline lookup yields CDR1 SEHNR and CDR2 FQNEAQ (reference sequence). CDR3 residues: CASSLDGDRQETQYF. CDR3 sequence (DNA): TGTGCCAGCAGCTTAGATGGCGACAGGCAAGAGACCCAGTACTTC.

Many counts were recorded for this clonotype. The rearrangement joins TRBV6-6 to TRBJ1-1; maybe TRBD1 (5 bases). V gave up 2 bases and J gave up 1 base, with 8 bases separating them. Germline CDR1 is MNHNY and CDR2 is SVGAGI (reference sequence). The CDR3 extends over 14 amino acids. DNA for the CDR3: TGTGCCAGCAGTTACGGGACGGAGAACACTGAAGCTTTCTTT. Translation gives CASSYGTENTEAFF.

V and J are TRBV6-1 and TRBJ2-7, with TRBD1 matching over 7 bases. V trimming: 6 bases; J trimming: 3 bases; junction bases outside the gene matches: 11. Germline values: CDR1 MNHNS, CDR2 SASEGT. This CDR3 has 15 residues. CDR3 DNA: TGTGCCAGCAGGTTTCCTAGGGACAGAGACTACGAGCAGTACTTC. Amino acid sequence: CASRFPRDRDYEQYF.

The CDR3 is CSAPNGQTKDEKLFF. In DNA form, the CDR3 reads TGCAGTGCCCCAAATGGACAGACGAAGGATGAAAAACTGTTTTTT. The V gene is TRBV20-1, the J gene TRBJ1-4, with D tentatively TRBD1 (6 bases). CDR1 and CDR2 (germline): DFQATT, SNEGSKA (reference sequence). The CDR3 consists of 15 residues. V was trimmed by 6 bases and J by 6 bases, leaving 20 bases between them.

V gene TRBV3-1 combines with J gene TRBJ2-3, with D hard to call. In germline, CDR1 is LGHDT, CDR2 YNNKEL (reference sequence). Trimming took 1 base from V and 7 from J, leaving 15 bases between them. CDR3 size: 15 residues. The CDR3 sequence is CASSQGSRGGNTQYF. CDR3 DNA: TGTGCCAGCAGCCAAGGATCTCGAGGTGGAAATACGCAGTATTTT.

This clonotype was counted only a few times. The V call is TRBV25-1, the J call TRBJ1-2, with D possibly being TRBD1 (6 bases). This CDR3 is built from 14 residues. V was shortened by 6 bases and J by 3 bases, with 14 bases between the two germline ends. Per germline, CDR1 MGHDK and CDR2 SYGVNS. The CDR3 nucleotides read TGTGCCAGCAGGGGAGAGGGGGGTTACTATGGCTACACCTTC. It codes for CASRGEGGYYGYTF.

The table lists this clonotype with many counts. This chain connects TRBV7-3 to TRBJ2-1; 7 nucleotides line up with TRBD1. V lost 6 bases to trimming and J lost 7 bases; unmatched junction nucleotides: 6. The germline gives CDR1 SGHTA, CDR2 FQGTGA. The CDR3 runs to 13 residues. The CDR3 nucleotides read TGTGCCAGCAGTCGACAGGGTGGTAATGAGCAGTTCTTC. Translating gives CASSRQGGNEQFF. Looking up the rest from reference TRBV7-3 and TRBJ2-1 gives the full variable domain: GAGVSQTPSNKVTEKGKYVELRCDPISGHTALYWYRQSLGQGPEFLIYFQGTGAADDSGLPNDRFFAVRPEGSVSTLKIQRTERGDSAVYLCASSRQGGNEQFFGPGTRLTVL.

Of note for this clonotype: This could be a read error, since a much larger clone is one nucleotide away. The chain has TRBV5-1 and TRBJ2-6, with 9 bases that match TRBD1. The CDR3 length is 17 residues. Germline V gene lookup returns CDR1 SGHRS and CDR2 YFSETQ. The CDR3 is CASSRTGAVAGADVLTF. The CDR3 nucleotides are TGCGCCAGCAGCCGGACAGGGGCGGTAGCTGGGGCCGACGTCCTGACTTTC.

V and J are TRBV5-5 and TRBJ2-1; 9 bases line up with TRBD1. The CDR3 spans 15 residues. After removal of 5 bases from V and 6 bases from J, the junction contained 9 bases not matched to a gene. Germline CDR1 reads SGHKS; CDR2 reads YYEKEE (reference sequence). The CDR3 nucleotides read TGTGCCAGCAGTTTGCCGGGACAGGGAAGCAATGAGCAGTTCTTC. Amino acid sequence: CASSLPGQGSNEQFF.

The chain has TRBV4-1 and TRBJ2-5, with D perhaps TRBD2 (6 bases). The length of the CDR3 is 15 residues. V gave up 1 base and J gave up 4 bases, with 13 bases separating them. CDR1 is MGHRA and CDR2 is YSYEKL in the germline V gene. Written as DNA, the CDR3 is TGCGCCAGCAGCCAAGGGGGGGTTTGGTCAGAGACCCAGTACTTC. It codes for CASSQGGVWSETQYF.

This sequence joins TRBV6-1 and TRBJ1-1; the D is unclear. The V end lost 8 bases, the J end lost 3 bases, and 19 bases lay between the germline ends. The CDR3 runs 15 residues. From germline, CDR1 is MNHNS and CDR2 SASEGT. The CDR3 nucleotides read TGTGCCAGCGAGCAACCTCGGGCCACGGACACTGAAGCTTTCTTT. As protein: CASEQPRATDTEAFF.

This clonotype was counted once. The J gene is TRBJ2-7, the V gene TRBV19; TRBD2 matches 9 bases. This CDR3 has 16 residues. Germline V gives CDR1 LNHDA, CDR2 SQIVND (reference sequence). V was pared by 3 bases and J by 4 bases, with 10 bases of the junction left unmatched. CDR3 sequence (DNA): TGTGCCAGTAGTATCTGGGAGACTAGCGGCCATTACGAGCAGTACTTC. It codes for CASSIWETSGHYEQYF.

The chain uses TRBV6-1 and TRBJ2-1; D possibly corresponds to TRBD2 (6 bases). Germline V gene data show CDR1 as MNHNS and CDR2 as SASEGT. The germline V and J ends were trimmed by 3 bases and 5 bases, with 17 bases remaining between them. The CDR3 loop spans 16 amino acids. The CDR3 spells CASSELVASENNEQFF. The CDR3 nucleotides are TGTGCCAGCAGTGAGCTAGTGGCTAGCGAAAACAATGAGCAGTTCTTC.

The V gene is TRBV9, the J gene TRBJ2-1; 12 nucleotides agree with TRBD2. CDR3 size: 17 residues. Germline CDR1 and CDR2: SGDLS and YYNGEE. V lost 4 bases and J lost 6; bases outside the gene matches: 11. CDR3 amino acids: CASSSNPTSGRSNEQFF. Written as DNA, the CDR3 is TGTGCCAGCAGCTCCAACCCCACTAGCGGGAGGAGCAATGAGCAGTTCTTC.

The rearrangement uses TRBV30 and TRBJ1-4; TRBD1 matches 7 bases. J lost 7 bases, V lost 3 bases, and 8 bases had no gene match. Germline values: CDR1 GTSNPN, CDR2 SVGIG (reference sequence). This CDR3 is 14 amino acids long. Written as DNA, the CDR3 is TGTGCCTGGAGACGACAGGGCGGAACTGAAAAACTGTTTTTT. Protein: CAWRRQGGTEKLFF.